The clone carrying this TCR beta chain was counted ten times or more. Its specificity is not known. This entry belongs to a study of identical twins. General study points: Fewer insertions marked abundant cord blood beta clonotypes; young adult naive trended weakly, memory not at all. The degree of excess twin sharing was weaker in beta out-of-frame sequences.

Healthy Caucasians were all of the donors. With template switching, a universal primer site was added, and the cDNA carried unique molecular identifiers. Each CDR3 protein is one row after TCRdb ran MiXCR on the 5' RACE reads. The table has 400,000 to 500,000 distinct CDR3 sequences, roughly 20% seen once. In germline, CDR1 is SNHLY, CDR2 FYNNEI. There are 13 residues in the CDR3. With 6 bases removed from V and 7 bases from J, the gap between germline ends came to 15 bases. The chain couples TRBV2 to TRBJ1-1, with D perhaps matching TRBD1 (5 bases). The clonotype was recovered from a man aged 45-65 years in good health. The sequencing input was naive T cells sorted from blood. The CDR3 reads CASSPTEWGEAFF. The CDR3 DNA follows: TGTGCCAGCAGCCCGACAGAGTGGGGTGAAGCTTTCTTT.